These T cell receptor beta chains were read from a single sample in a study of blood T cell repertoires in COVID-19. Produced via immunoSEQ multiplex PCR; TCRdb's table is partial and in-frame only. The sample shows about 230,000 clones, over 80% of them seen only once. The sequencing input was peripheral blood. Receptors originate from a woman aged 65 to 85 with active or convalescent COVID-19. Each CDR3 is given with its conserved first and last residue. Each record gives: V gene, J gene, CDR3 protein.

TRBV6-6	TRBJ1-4	CASRINDGGKLFF
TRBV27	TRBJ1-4	CASRRDRDAEKLFF
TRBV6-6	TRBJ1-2	CASRGRDRAHGYTF
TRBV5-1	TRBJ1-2	CASSMDSGYTF
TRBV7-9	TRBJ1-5	CASSPRGTVNQPQHF
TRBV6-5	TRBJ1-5	CASGLGGEQPQHF
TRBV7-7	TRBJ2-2	CASSPRRTGRTGELFF
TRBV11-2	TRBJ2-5	CASSLGLAQETQYF
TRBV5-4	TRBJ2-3	CASSFGGDGTDTQYF
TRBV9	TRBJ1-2	CASSGVFYGYTF
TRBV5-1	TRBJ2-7	CASSTGTALGGSIAYEQYF
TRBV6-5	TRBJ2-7	CASSSRTGFRSYEQYF
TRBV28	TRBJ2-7	CASSFVREGEQYF
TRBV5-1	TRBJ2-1	CASSLLGRDYNEQFF
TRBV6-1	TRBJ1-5	CASSEVGGQTSNQPQHF
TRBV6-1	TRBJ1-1	CASSEGSAGRTEAFF
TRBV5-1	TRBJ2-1	CASSLALAGGNNEQFF
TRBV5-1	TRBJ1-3	CASSLDRGLGNTIYF
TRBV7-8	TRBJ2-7	CASSLYRYSLNEQYF